A single sample gave rise to the 19 T cell receptor beta chains below, sequenced in a study of OX40 agonist ivuxolimab in advanced cancers. Library preparation used the immunoSEQ multiplex PCR assay. TCRdb limited this immuneACCESS table to in-frame rearrangements with V and J called. A share of clones is missing; checked studies link under half to unresolved V genes, and the rest is unexplained. The sample data list tens of thousands of clones, and under 90% of these were observed just once. The top ten constitute 5.5% to 7% of the sample. The source material was CD4+ or CD8+ T cells sorted from blood, sampled in a trial of the OX40 agonist ivuxolimab. These receptors all stem from an adult with an advanced solid tumor such as melanoma, head and neck, liver or kidney cancer.

As to this clone: At one end the junction does not follow the germline gene, possibly because of a read error. The chain is built from TRBV14 and TRBJ2-5; 14 positions agree with TRBD2. This CDR3 spans 16 amino acids. The germline CDR1 and CDR2 sequences are SGHDN and FVKESK. The DNA of the CDR3 is TGTGCCAGCCGCCAGGGACTAGCGGGAGTTAAGGAGACCCAGTACTTC. Translated: CASRQGLAGVKETQYF.

This chain uses TRBV27 with TRBJ1-2; 7 bases are a match to TRBD1. CDR3 length equals 14 residues. The germline gives CDR1 MNHEY, CDR2 SMNVEV (reference sequence). V lost 5 bases and J lost 6; bases outside the gene matches: 9. The CDR3 sequence is CASSIPPDRDGYTF. In nucleotides, the CDR3 is TGTGCCAGCAGTATCCCCCCCGACAGGGATGGCTACACCTTC.

The J gene is TRBJ1-1, the V gene TRBV5-8; 7 nucleotides line up with TRBD1. This CDR3 has 14 amino acids. CDR1 is SGHTS, CDR2 YDEGEE, per germline. With 4 bases clipped from V and 0 bases from J, the junction kept 3 bases outside the gene matches. The CDR3 coding sequence is TGTGCCAGCAGCGGGGGACAGATGAACACTGAAGCTTTCTTT. Amino acid sequence: CASSGGQMNTEAFF.

The genes are TRBV7-9 and TRBJ2-7; a weak D match, TRBD1 (6 bases). Germline assignment: CDR1 SEHNR and CDR2 FQNEAQ (reference sequence). The CDR3 totals 11 residues. Trimming left V 5 bases short and J 10 bases short, with 12 bases between. The CDR3 DNA sequence: TGTGCCAGCAGCGCGGACAGTTTCCAGTACTTC. Translation: CASSADSFQYF.

The rearrangement uses TRBV27 and TRBJ2-3, with no clear D. The germline V gene encodes CDR1 MNHEY and CDR2 SMNVEV (reference sequence). This CDR3 is 13 amino acids long. Trimming took off 5 bases at V and 2 bases at J, with 8 bases between the two ends. CDR3 region: CASSLVITDTQYF. The CDR3 coding sequence is TGTGCCAGCAGTCTCGTTATCACAGATACGCAGTATTTT.

V is TRBV9 and J is TRBJ2-7; 10 bases line up with TRBD2. Germline CDR1 is SGDLS and CDR2 is YYNGEE. After removal of 3 bases from V and 3 bases from J, the junction contained 9 bases not matched to a gene. This CDR3 contains 16 residues. The CDR3 reads CASSAQLAGAVYEQYV. The DNA for the CDR3 is TGTGCCAGCAGCGCCCAGCTAGCGGGGGCGGTCTACGAGCAGTACGTC.

This clone was seen at least ten times. The chain links TRBV6-5 to TRBJ2-1; TRBD2 matches at 8 bases. The CDR3 totals 14 residues. The V segment lost 7 bases and the J segment 0 bases; nucleotides outside the gene matches: 2. The germline V gene encodes CDR1 MNHEY and CDR2 SVGAGI. The CDR3 nucleotides read TGTGCCAGCAAAACTAGCGGCTCCTACAATGAGCAGTTCTTC. It encodes CASKTSGSYNEQFF.

The chain employs TRBV5-8 and TRBJ2-1; 9 nucleotides agree with TRBD1. The CDR3 consists of 11 residues. Germline lookup yields CDR1 SGHTS and CDR2 YDEGEE. After removal of 7 bases from V and 9 bases from J, the junction contained 2 bases not matched to a gene. Written as DNA, the CDR3 is TGTGCCAGCGGGACAGGGCTTGAGCAGTTCTTC. This encodes CASGTGLEQFF.

This chain uses TRBV7-6 with TRBJ2-2; 8 bases are shared with TRBD2. This CDR3 region has 16 residues. V trimming: 1 base; J trimming: 4 bases; junction bases outside the gene matches: 5. Germline loops: CDR1 SGHVS, CDR2 FNYEAQ. As DNA, the CDR3 is TGTGCCAGCAGCTTAGGTGCGGGGGGTGTCACCGGGGAGCTGTTTTTT. Translating gives CASSLGAGGVTGELFF. The variable domain in full, with the rest retrieved from reference TRBV7-6 and TRBJ2-2, is GAGVSQSPRYKVTKRGQDVALRCDPISGHVSLYWYRQALGQGPEFLTYFNYEAQQDKSGLPNDRFSAERPEGSISTLTIQRTEQRDSAMYRCASSLGAGGVTGELFFGEGSRLTVL.

This clone was observed a few times. This chain joins TRBV10-1 and TRBJ1-1; D call uncertain. In germline, CDR1 is WNHNN, CDR2 SYGVQD (reference sequence). The CDR3 has 13 amino acids. Trimming took 3 bases from V and 4 from J, leaving 9 bases between them. In DNA, the CDR3 is TGCGCCAGCAGTGATGGGCCCGTCACTGAAGCTTTCTTT. Its translation is CASSDGPVTEAFF.

This sequence joins TRBV27 and TRBJ1-2; no clear D gene. The CDR3 totals 16 residues. Germline-derived CDR1 and CDR2 are MNHEY and SMNVEV (reference sequence). The ends were cut back, 4 bases at V and 5 bases at J, with 20 bases in the middle. DNA for the CDR3: TGTGCCAGCAGTTCCACGTTGGGTTCGTGGGAATATGGCTACACCTTC. Translated: CASSSTLGSWEYGYTF.

The chain combines TRBV27 with TRBJ1-2; perhaps TRBD1 as D (5 bases). The germline CDR1 and CDR2 sequences are MNHEY and SMNVEV (reference sequence). Trimming pared 3 bases from V and 5 bases from J, leaving 16 bases between. This CDR3 has 15 residues. The CDR3 protein is CASSLSIGDPYGYTF. CDR3 DNA: TGTGCCAGCAGTTTGTCCATAGGGGACCCGTATGGCTACACCTTC.

A few counts support this clone. The V call is TRBV19, the J call TRBJ1-1, with D perhaps TRBD1 (6 bases). CDR1 LNHDA and CDR2 SQIVND come from the germline V gene (reference sequence). V lost 6 bases, J lost 1 base, and 15 bases lay in between. The CDR3 runs to 15 residues. The CDR3 bases are TGTGCCAGTAGCCGGGGGCTTTTTGGGAACACTGAAGCTTTCTTT. Protein: CASSRGLFGNTEAFF.

This clone has only one observation. V gene TRBV9 combines with J gene TRBJ1-5, with TRBD1 matching 8 bases. Germline CDR1 is SGDLS and CDR2 is YYNGEE. CDR3 length: 15 amino acids. V dropped 3 bases and J dropped 0; count of bases not matched to a gene: 2. The CDR3 sequence is CASSAGGSSNQPQHF. Written as DNA, the CDR3 is TGTGCCAGCAGCGCAGGGGGCTCTAGCAATCAGCCCCAGCATTTT.

DNA for the CDR3: TGTGCCAGCAGCTTAGCAGACCCGGCACCCACCATATATTTT. Protein: CASSLADPAPTIYF. This chain joins TRBV7-9 and TRBJ1-3; no clear D. V dropped 0 bases and J dropped 9 bases, with 12 bases sitting between them. Looked up from germline, CDR1 is SEHNR and CDR2 is FQNEAQ (reference sequence). The CDR3 extends over 14 amino acids.

The chain recombines TRBV27 with TRBJ2-1, with 12 positions matching TRBD2. V gave up 3 bases and J gave up 10 bases; unmatched junction bases: 10. The CDR3 loop spans 16 amino acids. CDR1 is MNHEY and CDR2 is SMNVEV in the germline V gene (reference sequence). CDR3 sequence reads: CASSLLAGGPPGEQFF. The CDR3 nucleotides are TGTGCCAGCAGTTTGCTAGCGGGAGGGCCCCCGGGGGAGCAGTTCTTC.

V and J are TRBV13 and TRBJ2-3; 10 bases are shared with TRBD2. Trimming removed 8 bases from V and 0 bases from J; junction bases left unmatched: 8. This CDR3 is 16 amino acids long. Germline values: CDR1 PRHDT, CDR2 FYEKMQ (reference sequence). CDR3 region: CASVLAGVRSTDTQYF. The CDR3 region has the DNA TGTGCCAGCGTGCTAGCGGGAGTTCGGAGCACAGATACGCAGTATTTT.

A word on this clone: This CDR3 is also generated by other DNA sequences in the sample. V usage is TRBV27 and J usage is TRBJ1-5; possible D gene TRBD1, 6 bases. Per germline, CDR1 MNHEY and CDR2 SMNVEV (reference sequence). V lost 2 bases and J 5 bases, leaving 7 bases between the germline ends. CDR3 length: 13 residues. The CDR3, as DNA: TGTGCCAGCAGTTTAGAGGGGGATCAGCCCCAGCATTTT. It codes for CASSLEGDQPQHF.

V and J are TRBV5-8 and TRBJ1-1, with 7 bases fitting TRBD1. Germline CDR1 reads SGHTS; CDR2 reads YDEGEE. Trimming removed 5 bases from V and 4 bases from J; junction bases left unmatched: 5. The length of the CDR3 is 13 residues. The CDR3: CASRRQGGTEAFF. The CDR3 DNA reads as TGTGCCAGCAGGCGACAGGGAGGCACTGAAGCTTTCTTT.